This T cell receptor (beta chain) originates from a study of blood T cell repertoires in COVID-19. Study-level background: Acute-phase and convalescent COVID-19 samples originated in the United States, Italy and Spain. Nucleic acid was either cDNA or gDNA, and it came from T cells, B-cell-depleted T cells, or PBMCs.

In the original workflow: Amplification from reference gene primers served as the basis for estimated nucleated cell counts. TCRdb keeps only in-frame clones here, not all; method: immunoSEQ multiplex PCR. The V and J calls and clone size come from that table; D and trimming were worked out from the DNA. Here the sample spans approximately 150,000 clones, roughly 85% being singletons. J gave up 1 base and V 3 bases, and 2 bases lay outside the gene matches. The CDR3 covers 14 residues. Per germline, CDR1 MNHEY and CDR2 SMNVEV (reference sequence). This TCR came from a human donor in a cohort sampled during active COVID-19. The chain recombines TRBV27 with TRBJ1-1, with 7 bases identical to TRBD1. The sample was peripheral blood. The CDR3 spells CASSLGTANTEAFF. The CDR3 region has the DNA TGTGCCAGCAGTTTGGGGACAGCGAACACTGAAGCTTTCTTT.